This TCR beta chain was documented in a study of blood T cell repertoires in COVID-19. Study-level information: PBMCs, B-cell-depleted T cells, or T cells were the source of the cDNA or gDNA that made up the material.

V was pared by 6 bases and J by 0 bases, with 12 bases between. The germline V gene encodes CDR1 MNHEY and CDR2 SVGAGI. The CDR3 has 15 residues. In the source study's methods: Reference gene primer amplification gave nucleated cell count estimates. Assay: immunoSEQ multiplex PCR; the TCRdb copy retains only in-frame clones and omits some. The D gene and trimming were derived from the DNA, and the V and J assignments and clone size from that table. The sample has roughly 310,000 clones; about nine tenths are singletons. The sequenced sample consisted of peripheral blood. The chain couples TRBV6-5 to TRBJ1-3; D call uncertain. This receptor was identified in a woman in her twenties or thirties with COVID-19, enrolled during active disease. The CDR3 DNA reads TGTGCCAGCAGCCCAGTATTGTACTCTGGAAACACCATATATTTT. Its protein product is CASSPVLYSGNTIYF.